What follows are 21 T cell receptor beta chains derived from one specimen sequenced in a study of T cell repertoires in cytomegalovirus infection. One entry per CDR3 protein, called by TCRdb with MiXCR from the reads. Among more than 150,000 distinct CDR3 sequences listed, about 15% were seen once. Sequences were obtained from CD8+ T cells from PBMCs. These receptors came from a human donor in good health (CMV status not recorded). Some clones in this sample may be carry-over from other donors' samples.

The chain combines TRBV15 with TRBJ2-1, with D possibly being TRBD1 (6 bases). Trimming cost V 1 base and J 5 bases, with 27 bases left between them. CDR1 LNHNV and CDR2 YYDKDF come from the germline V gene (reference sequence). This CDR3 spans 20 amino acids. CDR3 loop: CATSRGASDWGRNFNNEQFF. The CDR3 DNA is TGTGCCACCAGCAGAGGAGCGTCGGACTGGGGGCGGAACTTTAACAATGAGCAGTTCTTC.

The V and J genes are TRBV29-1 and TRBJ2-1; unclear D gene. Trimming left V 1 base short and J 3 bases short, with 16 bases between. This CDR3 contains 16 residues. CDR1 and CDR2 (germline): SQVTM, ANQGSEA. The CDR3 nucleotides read TGCAGCGTTGAAGGCCGGGCAGGTGGAATCTACAATGAGCAGTTCTTC. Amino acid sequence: CSVEGRAGGIYNEQFF.

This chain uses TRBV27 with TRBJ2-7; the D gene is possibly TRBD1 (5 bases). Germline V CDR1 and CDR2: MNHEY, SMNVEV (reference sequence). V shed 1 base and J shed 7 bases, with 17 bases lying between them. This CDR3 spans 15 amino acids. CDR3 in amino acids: CASSLFGPGSMEQYF. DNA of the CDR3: TGTGCCAGCAGTTTATTCGGCCCAGGGTCCATGGAGCAGTACTTC.

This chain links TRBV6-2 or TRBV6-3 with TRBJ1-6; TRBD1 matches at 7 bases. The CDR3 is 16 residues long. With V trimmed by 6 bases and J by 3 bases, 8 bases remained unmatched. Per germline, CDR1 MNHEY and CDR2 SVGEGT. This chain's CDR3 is CASRPRGQHYNSPLHF. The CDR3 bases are TGTGCCAGCAGACCACGGGGACAGCACTATAATTCACCCCTCCACTTT.

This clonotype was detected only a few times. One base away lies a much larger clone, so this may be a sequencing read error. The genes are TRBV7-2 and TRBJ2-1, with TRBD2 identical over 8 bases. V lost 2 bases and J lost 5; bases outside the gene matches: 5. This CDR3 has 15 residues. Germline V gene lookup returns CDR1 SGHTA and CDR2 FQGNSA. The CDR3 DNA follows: TGTGCCAGCAGCTTATCGAGCGGGAGTCACAATGAGCAGTTCTTC. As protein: CASSLSSGSHNEQFF.

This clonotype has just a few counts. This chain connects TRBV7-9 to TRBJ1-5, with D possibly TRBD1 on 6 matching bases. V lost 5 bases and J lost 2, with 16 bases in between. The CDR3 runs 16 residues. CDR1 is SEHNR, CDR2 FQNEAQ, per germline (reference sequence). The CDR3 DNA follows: TGTGCCAGCAGCAACTCCCCAGGGGCCGGCAATCAGCCCCAGCATTTT. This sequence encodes CASSNSPGAGNQPQHF.

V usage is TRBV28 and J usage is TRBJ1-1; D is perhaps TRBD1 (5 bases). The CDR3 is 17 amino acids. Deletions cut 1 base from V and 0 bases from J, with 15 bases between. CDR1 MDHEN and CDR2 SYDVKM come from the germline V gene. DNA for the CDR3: TGTGCCAGCAGTTTATTCACCCAGGGCCTCTTGAACACTGAAGCTTTCTTT. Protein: CASSLFTQGLLNTEAFF.

CDR3 DNA sequence: TGTGCCAGCAGTTACTCGAAGTCCAACGAGCAGTACTTC. Amino acids: CASSYSKSNEQYF. The chain combines TRBV6-5 with TRBJ2-7; no reliable D call. Germline V lookup: CDR1 MNHEY, CDR2 SVGAGI. CDR3 length: 13 amino acids. Trimming stripped 0 bases from V and 5 bases from J, with 8 bases between.

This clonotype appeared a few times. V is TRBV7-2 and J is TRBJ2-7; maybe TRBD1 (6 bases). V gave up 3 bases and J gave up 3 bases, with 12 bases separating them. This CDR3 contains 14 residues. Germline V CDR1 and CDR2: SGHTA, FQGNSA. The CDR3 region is CASSFQGTRYEQYF. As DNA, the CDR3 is TGTGCCAGCAGCTTCCAGGGGACCCGCTACGAGCAGTACTTC.

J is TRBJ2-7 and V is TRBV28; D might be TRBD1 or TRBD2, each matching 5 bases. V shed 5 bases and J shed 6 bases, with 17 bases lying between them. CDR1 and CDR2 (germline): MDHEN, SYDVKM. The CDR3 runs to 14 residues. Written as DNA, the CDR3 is TGTGCCAGCAGTCCGGGGCCAGGGCATCCCGAGCAGTACTTC. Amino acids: CASSPGPGHPEQYF.

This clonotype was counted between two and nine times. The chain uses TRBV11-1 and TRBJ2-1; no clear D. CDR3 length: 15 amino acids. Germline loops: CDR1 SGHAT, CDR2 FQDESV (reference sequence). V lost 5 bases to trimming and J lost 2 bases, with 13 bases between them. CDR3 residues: CASSPLNTAYNEQFF. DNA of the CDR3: TGTGCCAGCAGCCCTCTGAATACCGCCTACAATGAGCAGTTCTTC.

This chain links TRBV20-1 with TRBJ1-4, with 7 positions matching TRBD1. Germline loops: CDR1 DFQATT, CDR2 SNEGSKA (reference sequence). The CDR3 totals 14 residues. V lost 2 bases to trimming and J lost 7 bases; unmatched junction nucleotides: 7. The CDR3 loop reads CSARRRQGSEKLFF. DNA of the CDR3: TGCAGTGCTAGACGTCGACAGGGTAGTGAAAAACTGTTTTTT.

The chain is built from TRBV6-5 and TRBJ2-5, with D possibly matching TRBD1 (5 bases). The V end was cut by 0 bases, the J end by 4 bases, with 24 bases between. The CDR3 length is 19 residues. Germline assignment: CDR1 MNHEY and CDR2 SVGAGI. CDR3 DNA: TGTGCCAGCAGTTACTCGACCGCCAGGGCCTCTCTAGGACGAGAGACCCAGTACTTC. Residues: CASSYSTARASLGRETQYF.

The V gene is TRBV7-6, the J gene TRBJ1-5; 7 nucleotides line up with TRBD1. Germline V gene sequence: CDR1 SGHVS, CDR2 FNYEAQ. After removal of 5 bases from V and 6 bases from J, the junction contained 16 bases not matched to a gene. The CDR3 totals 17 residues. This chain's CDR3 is CASSPRAGQVRGQPQHF. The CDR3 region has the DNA TGTGCCAGCAGCCCGCGCGCAGGACAGGTGCGTGGTCAGCCCCAGCATTTT.

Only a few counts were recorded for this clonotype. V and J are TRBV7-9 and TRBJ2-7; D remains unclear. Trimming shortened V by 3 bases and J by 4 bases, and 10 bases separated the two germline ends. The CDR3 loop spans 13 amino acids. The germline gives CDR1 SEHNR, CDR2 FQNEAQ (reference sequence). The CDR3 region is CASSFPSGYEQYF. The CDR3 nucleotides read TGTGCCAGCAGCTTCCCGTCCGGTTACGAGCAGTACTTC. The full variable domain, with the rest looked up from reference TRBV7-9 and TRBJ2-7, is DTGVSQNPRHKITKRGQNVTFRCDPISEHNRLYWYRQTLGQGPEFLTYFQNEAQLEKSRLLSDRFSAERPKGSFSTLEIQRTEQGDSAMYLCASSFPSGYEQYFGPGTRLTVT.

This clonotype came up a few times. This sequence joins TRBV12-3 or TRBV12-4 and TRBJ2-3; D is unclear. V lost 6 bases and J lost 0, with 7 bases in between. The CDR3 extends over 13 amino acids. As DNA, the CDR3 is TGTGCCAGCAGCCCTCAGAGCACAGATACGCAGTATTTT. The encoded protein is CASSPQSTDTQYF.

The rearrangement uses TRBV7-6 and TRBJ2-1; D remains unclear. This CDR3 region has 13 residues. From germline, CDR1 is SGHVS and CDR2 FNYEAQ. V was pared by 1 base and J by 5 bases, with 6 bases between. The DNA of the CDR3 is TGTGCCAGCAGCTTAGTGGTTAACAATGAGCAGTTCTTC. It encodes CASSLVVNNEQFF.

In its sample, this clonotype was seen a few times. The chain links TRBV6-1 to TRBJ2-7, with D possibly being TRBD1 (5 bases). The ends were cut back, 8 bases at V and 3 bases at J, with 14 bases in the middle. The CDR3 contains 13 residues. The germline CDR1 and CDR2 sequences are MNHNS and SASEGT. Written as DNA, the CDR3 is TGTGCCAGCGGCCCAGGGATCGGCTACGAGCAGTACTTC. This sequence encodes CASGPGIGYEQYF.

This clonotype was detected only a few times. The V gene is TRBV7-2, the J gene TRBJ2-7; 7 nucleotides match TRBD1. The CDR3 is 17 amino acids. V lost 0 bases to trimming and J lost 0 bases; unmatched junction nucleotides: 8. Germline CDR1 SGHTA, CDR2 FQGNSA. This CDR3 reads CASSLAFRTGSSYEQYF. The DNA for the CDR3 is TGTGCCAGCAGCTTAGCGTTTCGGACAGGTAGCTCCTACGAGCAGTACTTC.

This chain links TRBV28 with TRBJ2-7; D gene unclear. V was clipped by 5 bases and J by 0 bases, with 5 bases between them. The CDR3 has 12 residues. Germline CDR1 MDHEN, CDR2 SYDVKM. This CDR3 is CASSVTSYEQYF. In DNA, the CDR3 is TGTGCCAGCAGTGTAACCTCCTACGAGCAGTACTTC.

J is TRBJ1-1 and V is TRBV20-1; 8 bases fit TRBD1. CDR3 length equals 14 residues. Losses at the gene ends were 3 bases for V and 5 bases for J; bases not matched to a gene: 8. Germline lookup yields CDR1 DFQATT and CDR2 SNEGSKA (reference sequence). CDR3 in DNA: TGCAGTGCTAGCGACAGGGGCAGGGAGACTGAAGCTTTCTTT. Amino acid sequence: CSASDRGRETEAFF.